This T cell receptor beta chain originates from a study of blood T cell repertoires in COVID-19. Repertoires were generated with immunoSEQ multiplex PCR, while TCRdb's copy carries only in-frame clones and drops some. The profile shows hundreds of thousands of clones, about 90% of them singletons. The CDR3 consists of 16 residues. V lost 1 base to trimming and J lost 2 bases, with 12 bases between them. The germline gives CDR1 LNHDA, CDR2 SQIVND (reference sequence). Sequencing was done on a sample of peripheral blood. This receptor was obtained from a man aged 35 to 55 with acute or convalescent COVID-19. J is TRBJ1-5 and V is TRBV19, with D unclear. CDR3 in DNA: TGTGCCAGTAGTATAGCTCGTCGCTCGGGCAATCAGCCCCAGCATTTT. It yields the protein CASSIARRSGNQPQHF.